This T cell receptor (beta chain) was profiled in a study of cytomegalovirus exposure and HLA in healthy donors. Details on this clone: Its specificity is not known.

Use of 60 Vbeta and 13 Jbeta primers characterized the PCR. Using immunoSEQ multiplex PCR, the repertoire was profiled, and TCRdb retains in-frame clones only, with some absent. This table holds 90,000 to 110,000 clones, around 86% found once. The study, taken as a whole, reports: The analysis excluded some indistinguishable V segments, including TRBV6-2 and TRBV6-3.

The CDR3 loop spans 14 amino acids. Germline V gives CDR1 MGHDK, CDR2 SYGVNS. J lost 8 bases, V lost 5 bases, and 7 bases had no gene match. The chain has TRBV25-1 and TRBJ1-4; 8 bases line up with TRBD1. This TCR derives from a man aged 25-45 years in good health and CMV-seropositive. What was sequenced was PBMCs. The CDR3 DNA reads as TGTGCCAGCAGTCATCGGACAGGGAACGAAAAACTGTTTTTT. It is translated as CASSHRTGNEKLFF.